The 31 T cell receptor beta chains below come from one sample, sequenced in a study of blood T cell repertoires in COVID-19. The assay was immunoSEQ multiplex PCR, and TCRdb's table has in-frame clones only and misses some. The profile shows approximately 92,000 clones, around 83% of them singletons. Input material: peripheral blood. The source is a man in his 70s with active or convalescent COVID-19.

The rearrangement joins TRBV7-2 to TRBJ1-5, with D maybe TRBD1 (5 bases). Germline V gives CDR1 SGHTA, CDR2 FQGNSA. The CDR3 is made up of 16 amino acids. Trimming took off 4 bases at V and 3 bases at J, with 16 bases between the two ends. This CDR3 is CASSSGHNAPNQPQHF. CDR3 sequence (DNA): TGTGCCAGCAGCTCAGGACACAATGCCCCCAATCAGCCCCAGCATTTT.

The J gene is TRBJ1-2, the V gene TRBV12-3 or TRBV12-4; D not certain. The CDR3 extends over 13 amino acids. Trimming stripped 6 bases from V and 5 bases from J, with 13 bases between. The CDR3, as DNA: TGTGCCAGCAGCCGCGAATTTAGATATGGCTACACCTTC. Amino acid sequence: CASSREFRYGYTF.

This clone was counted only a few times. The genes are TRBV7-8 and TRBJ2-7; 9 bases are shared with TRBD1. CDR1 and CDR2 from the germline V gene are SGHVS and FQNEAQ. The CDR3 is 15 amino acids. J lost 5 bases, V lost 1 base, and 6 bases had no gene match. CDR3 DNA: TGTGCCAGCAGCTTAGTTGGGACAGGGACCCACGAGCAGTACTTC. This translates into CASSLVGTGTHEQYF.

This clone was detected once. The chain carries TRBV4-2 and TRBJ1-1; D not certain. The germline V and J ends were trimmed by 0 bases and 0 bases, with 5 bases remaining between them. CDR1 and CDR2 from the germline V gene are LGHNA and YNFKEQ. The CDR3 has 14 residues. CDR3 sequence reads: CASSQDQVNTEAFF. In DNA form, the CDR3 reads TGTGCCAGCAGCCAAGATCAGGTGAACACTGAAGCTTTCTTT.

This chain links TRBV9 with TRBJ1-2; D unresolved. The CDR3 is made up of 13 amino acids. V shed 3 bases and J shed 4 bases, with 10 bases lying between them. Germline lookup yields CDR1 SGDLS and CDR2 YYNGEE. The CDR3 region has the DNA TGTGCCAGCAGCGCGGGGATAGCCTATGGCTACACCTTC. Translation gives CASSAGIAYGYTF.

Here the CDR3 reads CSVEGGQGAYGYTF. Written as DNA, the CDR3 is TGCAGCGTTGAAGGAGGACAGGGGGCGTATGGCTACACCTTC. J is TRBJ1-2 and V is TRBV29-1, with 11 bases that match TRBD1. Germline V gene data show CDR1 as SQVTM and CDR2 as ANQGSEA. This CDR3 is built from 14 residues. V gave up 1 base and J gave up 5 bases; unmatched junction bases: 3. Filled out from reference TRBV29-1 and TRBJ1-2, the complete variable domain reads SAVISQKPSRDICQRGTSLTIQCQVDSQVTMMFWYRQQPGQSLTLIATANQGSEATYESGFVIDKFPISRPNLTFSTLTVSNMSPEDSSIYLCSVEGGQGAYGYTFGSGTRLTVV.

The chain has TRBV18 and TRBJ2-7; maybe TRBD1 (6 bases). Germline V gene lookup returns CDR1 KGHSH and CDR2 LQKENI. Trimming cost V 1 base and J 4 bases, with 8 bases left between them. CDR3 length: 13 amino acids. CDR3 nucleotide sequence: TGTGCCAGCTCACCACGTCAGGGGTACGAGCAGTACTTC. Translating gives CASSPRQGYEQYF.

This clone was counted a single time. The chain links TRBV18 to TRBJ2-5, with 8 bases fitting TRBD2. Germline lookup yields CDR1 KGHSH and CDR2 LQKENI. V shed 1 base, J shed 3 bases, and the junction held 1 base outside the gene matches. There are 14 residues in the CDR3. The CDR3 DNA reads TGTGCCAGCTCACCACAACTAGCGGAAGAGACCCAGTACTTC. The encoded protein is CASSPQLAEETQYF.

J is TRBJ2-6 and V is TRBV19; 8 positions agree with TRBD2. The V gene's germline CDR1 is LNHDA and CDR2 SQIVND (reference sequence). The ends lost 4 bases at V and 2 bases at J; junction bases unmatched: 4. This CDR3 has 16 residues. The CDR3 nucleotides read TGTGCCAGTAGTAAGGCGGGGGGACCTGGGGCCAACGTCCTGACTTTC. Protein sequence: CASSKAGGPGANVLTF.

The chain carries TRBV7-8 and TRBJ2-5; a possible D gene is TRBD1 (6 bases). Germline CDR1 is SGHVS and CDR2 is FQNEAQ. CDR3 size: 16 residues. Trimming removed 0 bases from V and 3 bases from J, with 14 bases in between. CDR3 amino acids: CASSLAGRGSEETQYF. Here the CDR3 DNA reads TGTGCCAGCAGCTTAGCGGGCAGGGGCTCAGAAGAGACCCAGTACTTC.

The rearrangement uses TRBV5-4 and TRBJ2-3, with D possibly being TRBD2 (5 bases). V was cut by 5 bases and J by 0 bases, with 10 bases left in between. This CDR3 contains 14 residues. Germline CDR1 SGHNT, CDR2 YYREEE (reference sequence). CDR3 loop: CASSNEGSTDTQYF. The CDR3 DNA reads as TGTGCCAGCAGTAACGAGGGTAGCACAGATACGCAGTATTTT.

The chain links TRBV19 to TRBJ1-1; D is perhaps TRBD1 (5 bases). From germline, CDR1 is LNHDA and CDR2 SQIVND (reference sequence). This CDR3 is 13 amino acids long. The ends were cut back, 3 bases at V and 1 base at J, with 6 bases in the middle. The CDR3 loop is CASSIRENTEAFF. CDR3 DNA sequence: TGTGCCAGTAGTATCAGGGAGAACACTGAAGCTTTCTTT.

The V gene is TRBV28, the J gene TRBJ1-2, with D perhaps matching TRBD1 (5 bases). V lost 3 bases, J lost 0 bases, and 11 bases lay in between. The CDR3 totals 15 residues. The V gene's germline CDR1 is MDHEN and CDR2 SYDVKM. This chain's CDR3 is CASSFGAAPNYGYTF. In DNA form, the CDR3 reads TGTGCCAGCAGTTTTGGGGCAGCCCCTAACTATGGCTACACCTTC.

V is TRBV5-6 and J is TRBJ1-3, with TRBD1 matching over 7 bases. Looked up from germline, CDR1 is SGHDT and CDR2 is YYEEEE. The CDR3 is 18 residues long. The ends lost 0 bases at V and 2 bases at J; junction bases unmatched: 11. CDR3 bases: TGTGCCAGCAGCTTGGCCCTCGGACAGGCACTAGCTGGAAACACCATATATTTT. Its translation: CASSLALGQALAGNTIYF.

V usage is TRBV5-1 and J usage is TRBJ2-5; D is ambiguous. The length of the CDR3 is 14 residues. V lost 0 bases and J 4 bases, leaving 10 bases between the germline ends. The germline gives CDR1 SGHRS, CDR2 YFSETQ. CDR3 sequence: CASSLGAVGETQYF. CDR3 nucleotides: TGCGCCAGCAGCTTGGGGGCCGTGGGAGAGACCCAGTACTTC.

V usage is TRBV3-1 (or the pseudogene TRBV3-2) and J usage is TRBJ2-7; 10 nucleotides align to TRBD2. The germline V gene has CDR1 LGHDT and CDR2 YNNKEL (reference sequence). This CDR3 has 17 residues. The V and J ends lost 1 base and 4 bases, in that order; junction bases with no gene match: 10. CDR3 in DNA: TGTGCCAGCAGCCAAGGGGCTAGCGGGGGCCCTGGTTACGAGCAGTACTTC. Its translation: CASSQGASGGPGYEQYF.

The CDR3 loop is CASSLLGGNGYTF. The CDR3 bases are TGTGCCAGCAGCTTATTGGGCGGGAATGGCTACACCTTC. This chain connects TRBV7-9 to TRBJ1-2; D gene unclear. The CDR3 covers 13 residues. Looked up from germline, CDR1 is SEHNR and CDR2 is FQNEAQ (reference sequence). Trimming took off 2 bases at V and 6 bases at J, with 10 bases between the two ends.

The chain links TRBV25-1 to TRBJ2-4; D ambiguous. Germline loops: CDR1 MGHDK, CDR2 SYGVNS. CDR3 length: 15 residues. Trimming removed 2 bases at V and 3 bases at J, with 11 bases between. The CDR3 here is CASSEGSLIKNIQYF. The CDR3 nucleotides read TGTGCCAGCAGTGAAGGTAGTTTGATCAAAAACATTCAGTACTTC.

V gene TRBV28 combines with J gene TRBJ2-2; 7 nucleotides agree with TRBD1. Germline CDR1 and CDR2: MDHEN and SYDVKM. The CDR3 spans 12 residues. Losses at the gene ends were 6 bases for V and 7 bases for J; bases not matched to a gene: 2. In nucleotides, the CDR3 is TGTGCCAGCAGACAGGGGATCGGGGAGCTGTTTTTT. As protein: CASRQGIGELFF.

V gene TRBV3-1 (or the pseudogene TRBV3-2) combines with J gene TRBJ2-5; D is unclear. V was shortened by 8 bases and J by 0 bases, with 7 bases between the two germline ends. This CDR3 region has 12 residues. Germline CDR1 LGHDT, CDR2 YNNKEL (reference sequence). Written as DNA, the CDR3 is TGTGCCAGCGGCCCTTACCAAGAGACCCAGTACTTC. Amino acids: CASGPYQETQYF.

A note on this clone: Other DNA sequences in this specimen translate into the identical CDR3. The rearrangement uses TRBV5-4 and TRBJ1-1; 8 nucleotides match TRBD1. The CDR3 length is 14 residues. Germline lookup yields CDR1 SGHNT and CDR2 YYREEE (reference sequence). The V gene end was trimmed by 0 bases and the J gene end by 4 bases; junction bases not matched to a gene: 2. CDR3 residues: CASSLDTGGTEAFF. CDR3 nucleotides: TGTGCCAGCAGCTTGGACACAGGGGGCACTGAAGCTTTCTTT.

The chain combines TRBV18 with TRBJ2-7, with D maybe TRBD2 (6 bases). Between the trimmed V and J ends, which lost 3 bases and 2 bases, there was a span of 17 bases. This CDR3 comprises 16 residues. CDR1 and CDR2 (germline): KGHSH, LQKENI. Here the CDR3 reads CASSPAAGTFAYEQYF. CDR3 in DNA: TGTGCCAGCTCACCTGCCGCCGGGACTTTTGCCTACGAGCAGTACTTC.

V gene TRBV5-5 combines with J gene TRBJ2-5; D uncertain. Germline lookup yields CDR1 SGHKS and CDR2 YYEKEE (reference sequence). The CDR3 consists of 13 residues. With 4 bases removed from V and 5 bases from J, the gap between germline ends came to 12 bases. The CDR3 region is CASSPNSRETQYF. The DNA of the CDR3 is TGTGCCAGCAGCCCAAACAGCCGGGAGACCCAGTACTTC.

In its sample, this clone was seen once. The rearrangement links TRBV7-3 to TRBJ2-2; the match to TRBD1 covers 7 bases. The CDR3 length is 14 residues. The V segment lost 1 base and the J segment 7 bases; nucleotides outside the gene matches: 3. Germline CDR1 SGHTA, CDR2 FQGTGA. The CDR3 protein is CASSLKRTGGELFF. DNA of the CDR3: TGTGCCAGCAGCTTAAAACGGACAGGCGGGGAGCTGTTTTTT.

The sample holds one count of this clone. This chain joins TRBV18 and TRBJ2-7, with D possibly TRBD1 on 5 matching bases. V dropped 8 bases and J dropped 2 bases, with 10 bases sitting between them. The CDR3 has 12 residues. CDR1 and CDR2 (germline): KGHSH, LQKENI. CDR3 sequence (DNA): TGTGCCAGCATGGGGCAGACCTACGAGCAGTACTTC. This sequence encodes CASMGQTYEQYF.

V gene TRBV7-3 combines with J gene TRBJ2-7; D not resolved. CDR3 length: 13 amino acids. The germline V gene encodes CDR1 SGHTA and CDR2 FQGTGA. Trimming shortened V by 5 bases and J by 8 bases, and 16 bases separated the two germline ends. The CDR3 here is CASSPPGALKQYF. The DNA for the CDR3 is TGTGCCAGCAGCCCCCCTGGAGCCCTCAAGCAGTACTTC.

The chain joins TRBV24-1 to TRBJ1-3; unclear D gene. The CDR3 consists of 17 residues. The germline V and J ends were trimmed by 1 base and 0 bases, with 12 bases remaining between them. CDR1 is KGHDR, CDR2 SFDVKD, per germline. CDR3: CATSDFERIYSGNTIYF. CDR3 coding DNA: TGTGCCACCAGTGATTTCGAGAGGATATACTCTGGAAACACCATATATTTT.

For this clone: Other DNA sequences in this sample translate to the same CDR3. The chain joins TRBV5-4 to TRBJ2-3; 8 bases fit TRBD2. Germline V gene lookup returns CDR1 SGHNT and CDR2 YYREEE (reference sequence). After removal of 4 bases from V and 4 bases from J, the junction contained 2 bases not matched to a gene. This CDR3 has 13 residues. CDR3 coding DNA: TGTGCCAGCAGCCTTAGCGGGGCAGATACGCAGTATTTT. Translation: CASSLSGADTQYF.

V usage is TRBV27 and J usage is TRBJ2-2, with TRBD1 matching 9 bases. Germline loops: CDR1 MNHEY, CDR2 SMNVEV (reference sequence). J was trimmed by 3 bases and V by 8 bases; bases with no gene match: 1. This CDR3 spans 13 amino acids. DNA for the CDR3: TGTGCCAGCCGGACAGGGGACACCGGGGAGCTGTTTTTT. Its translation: CASRTGDTGELFF.

The CDR3: CASSLEPSSGNTIYF. The CDR3 bases are TGCGCCAGCAGCTTGGAGCCGAGCTCTGGAAACACCATATATTTT. The chain uses TRBV5-1 and TRBJ1-3, with D unresolved. The CDR3 length is 15 residues. Between the trimmed V and J ends, which lost 0 bases and 0 bases, there was a span of 7 bases. Germline V gives CDR1 SGHRS, CDR2 YFSETQ.

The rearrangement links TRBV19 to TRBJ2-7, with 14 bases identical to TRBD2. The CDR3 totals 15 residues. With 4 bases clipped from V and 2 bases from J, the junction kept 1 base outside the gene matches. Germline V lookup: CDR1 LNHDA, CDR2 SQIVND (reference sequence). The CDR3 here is CASSTGLAGAYEQYF. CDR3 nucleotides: TGTGCCAGTAGTACGGGACTAGCGGGGGCCTACGAGCAGTACTTC.